The 12 T cell receptor beta chains reported below all come from one sample, sequenced in a study of blood T cells in healthy people across ages. The use of a sample-barcoded 5' primer and a J-beta primer mix characterized a second PCR of about 6 to 12 cycles. Each CDR3 protein gets one entry after TCRdb re-called the 5' RACE reads with MiXCR. Among more than 700,000 distinct CDR3 sequences listed, about 42% were seen once. The sample was blood. Source of these receptors: a man older than 75 in good health.

V is TRBV7-2 and J is TRBJ2-7, with TRBD1 as a possible D gene (6 bases). CDR3 size: 16 residues. Per the germline V gene, CDR1 is SGHTA and CDR2 is FQGNSA. The V and J ends lost 5 bases and 3 bases respectively, with 20 bases between them. CDR3 in amino acids: CASSPVTGYGNYEQYF. CDR3 coding DNA: TGTGCCAGCAGCCCCGTCACAGGGTATGGGAACTACGAGCAGTACTTC.

The rearrangement uses TRBV24-1 and TRBJ1-1; no firm D call. Germline loops: CDR1 KGHDR, CDR2 SFDVKD. The CDR3 contains 9 residues. V dropped 6 bases and J dropped 10 bases, with 5 bases sitting between them. The CDR3 sequence: CATSLVAFF. CDR3 sequence (DNA): TGTGCCACCAGTCTTGTAGCTTTCTTT.

The CDR3 sequence: CASSKASGRAYEQYF. In DNA, the CDR3 is TGTGCCAGCAGCAAAGCTAGCGGGAGGGCCTACGAGCAGTACTTC. The rearrangement links TRBV7-6 to TRBJ2-7; 12 bases agree with TRBD2. Trimming took 5 bases from V and 2 from J; bases not matched to a gene: 4. Germline-derived CDR1 and CDR2 are SGHVS and FNYEAQ. This CDR3 is built from 15 residues. Together with reference TRBV7-6 and TRBJ2-7, the CDR3 gives the full variable domain: GAGVSQSPRYKVTKRGQDVALRCDPISGHVSLYWYRQALGQGPEFLTYFNYEAQQDKSGLPNDRFSAERPEGSISTLTIQRTEQRDSAMYRCASSKASGRAYEQYFGPGTRLTVT.

The chain couples TRBV6-6 to TRBJ1-1; TRBD1 agrees at 8 bases. Germline lookup yields CDR1 MNHNY and CDR2 SVGAGI (reference sequence). The CDR3 has 17 amino acids. The junction had 11 bases not matched to a gene; V was cut back by 5 bases and J by 0 bases. The CDR3 nucleotides are TGTGCCAGCAGTCCCATCTCGACAGGGGCTTTGAACACTGAAGCTTTCTTT. It codes for CASSPISTGALNTEAFF.

This chain links TRBV29-1 with TRBJ2-2, with D possibly TRBD1 on 6 matching bases. Germline lookup yields CDR1 SQVTM and CDR2 ANQGSEA. The CDR3 loop spans 16 amino acids. V was trimmed by 0 bases and J by 6 bases, leaving 17 bases between them. The CDR3 DNA sequence: TGCAGCGTTGAAGATCAGTCGCAGGGGCTGGCCGGGGAGCTGTTTTTT. It codes for CSVEDQSQGLAGELFF.

The rearrangement uses TRBV5-5 and TRBJ2-5, with D possibly matching TRBD2 (6 bases). CDR3 length equals 14 residues. Trimming left V 4 bases short and J 5 bases short, with 15 bases between. The germline V gene encodes CDR1 SGHKS and CDR2 YYEKEE (reference sequence). CDR3 region: CASSRRDFGETQYF. CDR3 DNA sequence: TGTGCCAGCAGCCGCCGGGACTTCGGGGAGACCCAGTACTTC.

This clonotype was seen many times. This chain joins TRBV7-2 and TRBJ2-4; TRBD1 aligns across 8 bases. Germline-derived CDR1 and CDR2 are SGHTA and FQGNSA. Trimming cost V 1 base and J 6 bases; bases outside gene matches: 2. The CDR3 runs 14 residues. The CDR3 here is CASSLGTGRNIQYF. CDR3 sequence (DNA): TGTGCCAGCAGCTTAGGGACAGGGCGAAACATTCAGTACTTC.

Here the CDR3 reads CASHTGLGYTF. CDR3 DNA sequence: TGTGCCAGCCATACAGGATTAGGCTACACCTTC. The V gene is TRBV6-6, the J gene TRBJ1-2; D is perhaps TRBD1 (5 bases). The V gene lost 8 bases and the J gene lost 8 bases, with 12 bases spanning the gap. The CDR3 is 11 amino acids. From germline, CDR1 is MNHNY and CDR2 SVGAGI (reference sequence).

This clonotype has only a few counts. V gene TRBV12-3 or TRBV12-4 combines with J gene TRBJ1-1, with a possible D match to TRBD1 (5 bases). The CDR3 contains 13 residues. V lost 6 bases and J lost 4, with 12 bases in between. CDR3: CASSLGDFTEAFF. The CDR3, as DNA: TGTGCCAGCAGCCTAGGGGATTTCACTGAAGCTTTCTTT.

This clonotype was detected a few times. V gene TRBV6-2 or TRBV6-3 combines with J gene TRBJ2-6; D might be TRBD1 (5 bases). This CDR3 region has 16 residues. V lost 5 bases to trimming and J lost 1 base, with 12 bases between them. CDR1 and CDR2 from the germline V gene are MNHEY and SVGEGT. CDR3 sequence (DNA): TGTGCCAGCAGTCGGCCAGGGCAGTCTGGGGCCAACGTCCTGACTTTC. Amino acid sequence: CASSRPGQSGANVLTF.

The CDR3 nucleotides read TGTGCCAGCAGTGGCCCTTCCCGCACAGATACGCAGTATTTT. As protein: CASSGPSRTDTQYF. The genes are TRBV28 and TRBJ2-3; D ambiguous. Between the trimmed V and J ends, which lost 5 bases and 1 base, there was a span of 10 bases. The CDR3 loop spans 14 amino acids. Germline CDR1 reads MDHEN; CDR2 reads SYDVKM.

This clonotype was observed many times. The rearrangement joins TRBV7-2 to TRBJ2-3; TRBD2 aligns across 8 bases. CDR1 SGHTA and CDR2 FQGNSA come from the germline V gene. The J segment lost 9 bases and the V segment lost 5 bases, leaving 1 base of the junction unmatched. The CDR3 spans 11 residues. This chain's CDR3 is CASSTGGTQYF. CDR3 sequence (DNA): TGTGCCAGCAGCACGGGAGGGACGCAGTATTTT.